This is a list of T cell receptor beta chains from one sample in a study of blood T cell repertoires in COVID-19. Some clones are missing from TCRdb's copy, which holds only in-frame ones; the method was immunoSEQ multiplex PCR. Of about 130,000 clones listed, around 85% are singletons. The sample consisted of peripheral blood. The receptor source for this set is an elderly woman with COVID-19, enrolled during active disease. The CDR3 runs from the conserved cysteine through the conserved F or W. The D gene is left open where the match is weak. Rows give clone size only sometimes, using once, few, many, or a class for an expanded clone.

TRBD2	-	TRBV28	13	TRBJ2-1	CASSLSAGVEQFF	TGTGCCAGCAGTTTATCGGCGGGAGTTGAGCAGTTCTTC
TRBD1	-	TRBV19	15	TRBJ1-4	CASGTGGFSNEKLFF	TGTGCCAGTGGCACAGGGGGCTTCTCTAATGAAAAACTGTTTTTT
TRBD1	-	TRBV11-2	15	TRBJ2-7	CASSWDSQSSYEQYF	TGTGCCAGCAGCTGGGACAGTCAAAGCTCCTACGAGCAGTACTTC
TRBD2	-	TRBV7-6	17	TRBJ2-5	CASSLVSTTSGEETQYF	TGTGCCAGCAGCTTAGTGAGTACGACTAGCGGGGAAGAGACCCAGTACTTC
TRBD2	-	TRBV10-1	15	TRBJ2-1	CARRNSGMKANEQFF	TGCGCCAGAAGAAATAGCGGGATGAAGGCGAATGAGCAGTTCTTC
-	once	TRBV28	14	TRBJ1-2	CASSSRGSHYGYTF	TGTGCCAGCAGTTCCCGAGGGAGCCACTATGGCTACACCTTC
TRBD2	-	TRBV28	15	TRBJ2-1	CASAAGGTSNNEQFF	TGTGCCAGCGCAGCCGGTGGGACTAGCAACAATGAGCAGTTCTTC
TRBD1	-	TRBV28	15	TRBJ1-4	CASTAGGQGDEKLFF	TGTGCCAGCACCGCAGGGGGACAGGGGGATGAAAAACTGTTTTTT
-	-	TRBV4-3	16	TRBJ2-2	CASSQDLQINTGELFF	TGCGCCAGCAGCCAAGATTTACAGATAAACACCGGGGAGCTGTTTTTT
-	-	TRBV28	13	TRBJ2-5	CASEATRKETQYF	TGTGCCAGCGAAGCGACTAGAAAAGAGACCCAGTACTTC
TRBD1	-	TRBV6-5	13	TRBJ2-7	CASRPGQSYEQYF	TGTGCCAGCAGACCGGGACAGTCCTACGAGCAGTACTTC
-	-	TRBV15	16	TRBJ2-7	CATSRGAVSGAYEQYF	TGTGCCACCAGCAGAGGAGCCGTGTCGGGAGCCTACGAGCAGTACTTC
TRBD1	-	TRBV28	15	TRBJ2-7	CASSLPGQGGSEQYF	TGTGCCAGCAGTTTACCGGGACAGGGAGGCAGCGAGCAGTACTTC
-	-	TRBV4-2	16	TRBJ2-7	CASSQGTGTMPYEQYF	TGTGCCAGCAGCCAAGGGACCGGGACAATGCCCTACGAGCAGTACTTC
TRBD1	few	TRBV5-5	14	TRBJ2-1	CASSLVRGRDEQFF	TGTGCCAGCAGCTTGGTTAGGGGGCGGGATGAGCAGTTCTTC
-	-	TRBV18	15	TRBJ1-1	CASSSQTGVNTEAFF	TGTGCCAGCTCATCACAGACAGGAGTGAACACTGAAGCTTTCTTT
-	-	TRBV28	15	TRBJ2-3	CASSFGGWVKDTQYF	TGTGCCAGCAGTTTCGGAGGTTGGGTGAAAGATACGCAGTATTTT
TRBD2	-	TRBV5-3	17	TRBJ2-3	CARRDFWGGGYTDTQYF	TGTGCCAGAAGGGATTTTTGGGGGGGAGGATACACAGATACGCAGTATTTT
TRBD2	-	TRBV5-1	16	TRBJ2-7	CASSPRTSGWGHEQYF	TGCGCCAGCAGCCCGAGGACTAGCGGGTGGGGCCACGAGCAGTACTTC
TRBD1	once	TRBV28	14	TRBJ2-7	CASSLIGTGREQYF	TGTGCCAGCAGTTTAATAGGGACAGGGCGTGAGCAGTACTTC
TRBD1	-	TRBV28	17	TRBJ2-5	CASSLIGGQGWSETQYF	TGTGCCAGCAGTTTGATAGGGGGACAGGGTTGGTCAGAGACCCAGTACTTC
TRBD2	-	TRBV2	15	TRBJ2-3	CASRLTSGSINTQYF	TGTGCCAGCAGGCTAACTAGCGGGAGTATCAATACGCAGTATTTT
-	once	TRBV7-6	12	TRBJ2-7	CASSLQGNEQYF	TGTGCCAGCAGCCTACAGGGAAACGAGCAGTACTTC
TRBD1	-	TRBV13	15	TRBJ1-1	CASSPRTGENTEAFF	TGTGCCAGCAGCCCGAGGACAGGGGAGAACACTGAAGCTTTCTTT